Reported below is one T cell receptor (beta chain). This CDR3 contains 15 residues. The germline gives CDR1 SGHRS, CDR2 YFSETQ. Trimming took off 0 bases at V and 5 bases at J, with 14 bases between the two ends. The source of the sample is a study of blood T cell repertoires in COVID-19. Study background: The United States, Italy and Spain supplied acute and convalescent COVID-19 samples. Sources were T cells, B-cell-depleted T cells, or PBMCs; the material itself was cDNA or gDNA.

In the original workflow: Amplification with reference gene primers provided the estimates of nucleated cell counts. Assay used: immunoSEQ multiplex PCR; TCRdb lists only in-frame clones, some missing. Clone size and V and J calls were adopted from that table, with D and trimming inferred from the DNA. The sample contains 110,000 or so clones, over 70% of which appear only once. The receptor was isolated from a man aged 50 or older with acute or convalescent COVID-19. The chain is built from TRBV5-1 and TRBJ1-1, with a tentative D call TRBD1 (6 bases). Specimen: peripheral blood. CDR3 sequence: CASSLGGPTGTEAFF. The DNA of the CDR3 is TGCGCCAGCAGCTTGGGGGGCCCGACAGGAACTGAAGCTTTCTTT.